Listed below are T cell receptor beta chains from one sample, sequenced in a study of T cells in Graves' hyperthyroidism and ophthalmopathy. TCRdb re-called the multiplex PCR reads through MiXCR, storing one row per CDR3 protein. The data show 400,000 to 550,000 distinct CDR3 sequences, with approximately 15% seen just once and less than 20% held by the top ten. Sequencing was performed on blood. These receptors all come from a young woman with Graves' hyperthyroidism. The CDR3 runs from the conserved cysteine through the conserved F or W.

>TRBJ2-7|TRBV19
CASSMVPGEQYF
>TRBJ1-1|TRBV20-1
CSARSPGTGGARLFEAFF
>TRBJ1-2|TRBV5-8
CASRNPGQGGYGYTF
>TRBJ2-7|TRBV6-1
CASNPGLPSVQYF
>TRBJ1-2|TRBV9
CASTPTSATNYGYTF
>TRBJ2-1|TRBV9
CASSVDRLAGGQEQFF
>TRBJ1-1|TRBV7-9
CASRKRQGSDTEAFF
>TRBJ2-3|TRBV6-1
CASSSAGVSDTQYF
>TRBJ2-1|TRBV28
CASSPTGQGAPPNEQFF
>TRBJ1-4|TRBV7-9
CASSSTGGTNEKLFF
>TRBJ2-7|TRBV10-3
CATSKAGQGKYEQYF